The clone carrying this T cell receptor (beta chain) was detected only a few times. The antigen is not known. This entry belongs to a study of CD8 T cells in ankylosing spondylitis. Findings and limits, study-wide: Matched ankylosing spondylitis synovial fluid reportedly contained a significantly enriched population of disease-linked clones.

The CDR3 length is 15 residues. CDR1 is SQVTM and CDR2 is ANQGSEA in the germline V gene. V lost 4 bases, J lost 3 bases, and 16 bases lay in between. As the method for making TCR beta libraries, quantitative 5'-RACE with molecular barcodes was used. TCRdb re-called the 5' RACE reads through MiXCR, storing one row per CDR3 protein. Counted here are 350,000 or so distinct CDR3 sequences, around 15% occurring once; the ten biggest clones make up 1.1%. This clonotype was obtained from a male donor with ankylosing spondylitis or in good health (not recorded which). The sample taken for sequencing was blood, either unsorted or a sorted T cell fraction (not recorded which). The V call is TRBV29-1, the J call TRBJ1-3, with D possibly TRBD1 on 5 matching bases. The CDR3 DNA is TGCAGCGTTGGGATCGTTCAGGGAGTTGGAAACACCATATATTTT. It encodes CSVGIVQGVGNTIYF.